Presented here are 22 T cell receptor beta chains from one specimen sequenced in a study of post-analysis software for immune sequencing data. Study findings and constraints: Patients carried roughly five TRBV segments more frequently than controls did, and TRBV5-6, TRBV5-1 and TRBV20-1 were among them.

These receptors have no known antigen. Sequencing libraries made from TCR beta cDNA carried unique molecular identifiers. TCRdb ran MiXCR on the PCR reads and lists one entry per CDR3 protein. This sample yields approximately 400,000 distinct CDR3 sequences, of which approximately 38% are seen a single time; roughly 13% belongs to the top ten. The source material was blood. The receptors here all came from a girl between 10 and 17 years old with multiple sclerosis.

The rearrangement links TRBV4-1 to TRBJ2-7; 8 bases agree with TRBD2. Germline-derived CDR1 and CDR2 are MGHRA and YSYEKL. After removal of 1 base from V and 4 bases from J, the junction contained 3 bases not matched to a gene. This CDR3 spans 14 amino acids. DNA for the CDR3: TGCGCCAGCAGCCAAGCCGGGGGGGCTTACGAGCAGTACTTC. Translated: CASSQAGGAYEQYF.

CDR3 protein: CSARHTDTQYF. The DNA of the CDR3 is TGCAGTGCCAGACACACAGATACGCAGTATTTT. This chain uses TRBV20-1 with TRBJ2-3; D remains ambiguous. Germline V gene data show CDR1 as DFQATT and CDR2 as SNEGSKA (reference sequence). This CDR3 has 11 residues. V dropped 6 bases and J dropped 2 bases, with 6 bases sitting between them.

This clonotype was detected a few times. The V call is TRBV7-6, the J call TRBJ1-2, with D possibly being TRBD1 (6 bases). The CDR3 extends over 15 amino acids. Germline CDR1 SGHVS, CDR2 FNYEAQ. V was clipped by 2 bases and J by 5 bases, with 15 bases between them. CDR3 bases: TGTGCCAGCAGCTTACACAGGGTCGATCGGTATGGCTACACCTTC. Protein sequence: CASSLHRVDRYGYTF.

The CDR3 protein is CASSVVGAAEAFF. In DNA, the CDR3 is TGTGCCAGCAGCGTAGTTGGGGCGGCTGAAGCTTTCTTT. J is TRBJ1-1 and V is TRBV9, with a possible D match to TRBD1 (5 bases). With 0 bases removed from V and 6 bases from J, the gap between germline ends came to 9 bases. Germline V gives CDR1 SGDLS, CDR2 YYNGEE. CDR3 size: 13 residues.

Only a few counts were recorded for this clonotype. CDR3 sequence reads: CASSPVLSSPLHF. The CDR3 nucleotides are TGTGCCAGCAGTCCGGTACTATCTTCACCCCTCCACTTT. This chain connects TRBV12-3 or TRBV12-4 to TRBJ1-6; D gene unclear. The CDR3 is 13 amino acids. Trimming left V 5 bases short and J 9 bases short, with 11 bases between.

This clonotype was found a few times. The rearrangement joins TRBV7-9 to TRBJ2-1, with 11 bases fitting TRBD2. The length of the CDR3 is 15 residues. The junction had 2 bases not matched to a gene; V was cut back by 1 base and J by 6 bases. The germline V gene has CDR1 SEHNR and CDR2 FQNEAQ (reference sequence). Here the CDR3 DNA reads TGTGCCAGCAGCTTAGTAGCGGGGGGGGTCAATGAGCAGTTCTTC. Its translation is CASSLVAGGVNEQFF.

The chain links TRBV6-2 or TRBV6-3 to TRBJ2-3; the match to TRBD2 covers 9 bases. Germline trimming cut 5 bases from V and 2 bases from J; bases unmatched to any gene: 8. This CDR3 comprises 16 residues. Germline V gives CDR1 MNHEY, CDR2 SVGEGT. As DNA, the CDR3 is TGTGCCAGCAGTACCCTGACTAGCGGACACACAGATACGCAGTATTTT. It specifies CASSTLTSGHTDTQYF.

The chain links TRBV27 to TRBJ1-4; perhaps TRBD1 as D (6 bases). Trimming took 8 bases from V and 1 from J, leaving 14 bases between them. The CDR3 has 15 residues. Germline V lookup: CDR1 MNHEY, CDR2 SMNVEV (reference sequence). CDR3: CASPQGRVTNEKLFF. DNA of the CDR3: TGTGCCAGCCCCCAGGGGCGGGTAACTAATGAAAAACTGTTTTTT.

This clonotype was detected only a few times. The chain recombines TRBV27 with TRBJ1-2; unclear D gene. Trimming stripped 9 bases from V and 7 bases from J, with 24 bases between. This CDR3 region has 15 residues. CDR1 and CDR2 (germline): MNHEY, SMNVEV (reference sequence). The CDR3 reads CASGLTPREFPGYTF. In nucleotides, the CDR3 is TGTGCCAGTGGCTTAACCCCCCGGGAATTTCCTGGCTACACCTTC.

The chain employs TRBV6-5 and TRBJ2-3, with D hard to call. The V and J ends lost 3 bases and 2 bases respectively, with 12 bases between them. The CDR3 runs 15 residues. CDR1 is MNHEY and CDR2 is SVGAGI in the germline V gene. This CDR3 is CASSYRYRFTDTQYF. The CDR3, as DNA: TGTGCCAGCAGTTATCGATACCGATTCACAGATACGCAGTATTTT.

The gene calls are TRBV7-8 and TRBJ1-5; TRBD1 might be the D (5 bases). This CDR3 has 14 residues. Germline assignment: CDR1 SGHVS and CDR2 FQNEAQ. V was shortened by 5 bases and J by 3 bases, with 11 bases between the two germline ends. The DNA for the CDR3 is TGTGCCAGCAGCCCCCGGGACCTCAATCAGCCCCAGCATTTT. Its protein product is CASSPRDLNQPQHF.

The rearrangement joins TRBV27 to TRBJ1-6; D gene unclear. The CDR3 length is 12 residues. Germline V CDR1 and CDR2: MNHEY, SMNVEV (reference sequence). Trimming took off 3 bases at V and 15 bases at J, with 12 bases between the two ends. CDR3 DNA: TGTGCCAGCAGTTTTTATAGAAGCCACCTCCACTTT. Amino acid sequence: CASSFYRSHLHF.

This clonotype was observed a few times. CDR3 in amino acids: CASSFMRAKGGYTF. CDR3 nucleotides: TGTGCCAGCAGTTTTATGCGCGCGAAGGGTGGCTACACCTTC. V usage is TRBV12-3 or TRBV12-4 and J usage is TRBJ1-2; D gene uncertain. V dropped 3 bases and J dropped 7 bases, with 15 bases sitting between them. The CDR3 sequence is 14 residues long.

A few counts support this clonotype. The genes are TRBV12-3 or TRBV12-4 and TRBJ1-5; tentatively, D is TRBD1 (5 bases). Trimming cost V 5 bases and J 4 bases, with 18 bases left between them. This CDR3 contains 16 residues. CDR3 in DNA: TGTGCCAGCAGTCCCCTGGTGGGGGAAGGGAATCAGCCCCAGCATTTT. Protein product: CASSPLVGEGNQPQHF.

In regard to this clonotype: One junction end disagrees with the germline gene, perhaps due to a read error. The chain couples TRBV5-1 to TRBJ2-1; unclear D gene. The CDR3 covers 16 residues. Germline CDR1 reads SGHRS; CDR2 reads YFSETQ. The CDR3 region has the DNA TGCGCCAGCAGCTTGGATGGATTGAACTCCTACAATGAGCAGTTCTTT. This codes for CASSLDGLNSYNEQFF.

The sample holds a few counts of this clonotype. The genes are TRBV27 and TRBJ2-1; D might be TRBD1 or TRBD2, each matching 6 bases. The V end was cut by 5 bases, the J end by 12 bases, with 11 bases between. Germline CDR1 and CDR2: MNHEY and SMNVEV (reference sequence). The length of the CDR3 is 11 residues. As DNA, the CDR3 is TGTGCCAGCAGTAAGGGGGGAGGGCAGTTCTTC. Translated, it gives CASSKGGGQFF.

This clonotype was seen a handful of times. The chain joins TRBV20-1 to TRBJ1-5; D is possibly TRBD1 (5 bases). The CDR3 totals 13 residues. Germline values: CDR1 DFQATT, CDR2 SNEGSKA (reference sequence). The V end was cut by 0 bases, the J end by 5 bases, with 8 bases between. The chain's CDR3 is CSARDQGYQPQHF. CDR3 bases: TGCAGTGCTAGAGACCAGGGATATCAGCCCCAGCATTTT.

This clonotype showed up just a few times. The genes are TRBV6-1 and TRBJ2-7, with 12 bases matching TRBD2. After removal of 7 bases from V and 7 bases from J, the junction contained 8 bases not matched to a gene. The CDR3 has 14 amino acids. CDR1 and CDR2 from the germline V gene are MNHNS and SASEGT. CDR3 amino acids: CASIPTSGGREQYF. The CDR3 bases are TGTGCCAGCATCCCGACTAGCGGGGGAAGGGAGCAGTACTTC.

Worth noting for this clonotype: One junction end does not reproduce the germline sequence, and a read error may be involved. The V and J genes are TRBV7-2 and TRBJ2-5; 8 nucleotides line up with TRBD1. The germline gives CDR1 SGHTA, CDR2 FQGNSA. The CDR3 contains 13 residues. The CDR3 spells CAGSRTGTETQYF. CDR3 sequence (DNA): TGTGCCGGCAGCCGGACAGGGACCGAGACCCAGTACTTC.

This clonotype has a count of ten or more. V and J are TRBV29-1 and TRBJ2-7; 12 bases are a match to TRBD1. Trimming at V came to 3 bases and at J to 6 bases, leaving 9 bases not matched to a gene. Germline V gene lookup returns CDR1 SQVTM and CDR2 ANQGSEA. CDR3 length: 15 amino acids. The CDR3 coding sequence is TGCAGCGTTGAGATTTTGAGGGACAGGGGGCGCGAGCAGTACTTC. It specifies CSVEILRDRGREQYF.

This clonotype was detected once. V gene TRBV4-3 combines with J gene TRBJ1-2; D unresolved. The CDR3 totals 15 residues. V lost 0 bases to trimming and J lost 8 bases, with 16 bases between them. Germline V lookup: CDR1 LGHNA, CDR2 YSLEER. DNA of the CDR3: TGCGCCAGCAGCCAAGATTTTTTGACCTCAGAGGGCTACACCTTC. Translated: CASSQDFLTSEGYTF.

CDR3 sequence: CASSVDRGAEQYF. The CDR3 region has the DNA TGTGCCAGCAGTGTTGACAGGGGGGCCGAGCAGTACTTC. The J gene is TRBJ2-5, the V gene TRBV6-4; 9 bases fit TRBD1. The J call may be incorrect, as the DNA end agrees better with TRBJ2-7. The germline gives CDR1 MRHNA, CDR2 SNTAGT. The CDR3 is 13 residues long.